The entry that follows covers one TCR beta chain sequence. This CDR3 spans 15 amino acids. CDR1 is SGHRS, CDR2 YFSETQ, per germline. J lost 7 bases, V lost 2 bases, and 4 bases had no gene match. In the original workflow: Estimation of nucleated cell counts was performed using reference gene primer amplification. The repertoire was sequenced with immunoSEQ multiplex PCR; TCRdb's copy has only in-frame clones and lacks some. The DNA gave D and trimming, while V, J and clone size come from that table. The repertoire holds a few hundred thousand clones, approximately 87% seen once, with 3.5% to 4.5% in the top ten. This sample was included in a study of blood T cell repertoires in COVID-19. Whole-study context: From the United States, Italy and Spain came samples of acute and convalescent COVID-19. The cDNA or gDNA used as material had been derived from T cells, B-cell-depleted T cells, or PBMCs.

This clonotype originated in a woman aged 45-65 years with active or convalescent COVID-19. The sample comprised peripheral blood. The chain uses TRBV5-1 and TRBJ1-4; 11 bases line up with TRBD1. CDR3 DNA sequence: TGCGCCAGCAGCTTTACCGGGACAGGGGGTGAAAAACTGTTTTTT. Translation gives CASSFTGTGGEKLFF. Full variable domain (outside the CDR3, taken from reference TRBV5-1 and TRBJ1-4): KAGVTQTPRYLIKTRGQQVTLSCSPISGHRSVSWYQQTPGQGLQFLFEYFSETQRNKGNFPGRFSGRQFSNSRSEMNVSTLELGDSALYLCASSFTGTGGEKLFFGSGTQLSVL.